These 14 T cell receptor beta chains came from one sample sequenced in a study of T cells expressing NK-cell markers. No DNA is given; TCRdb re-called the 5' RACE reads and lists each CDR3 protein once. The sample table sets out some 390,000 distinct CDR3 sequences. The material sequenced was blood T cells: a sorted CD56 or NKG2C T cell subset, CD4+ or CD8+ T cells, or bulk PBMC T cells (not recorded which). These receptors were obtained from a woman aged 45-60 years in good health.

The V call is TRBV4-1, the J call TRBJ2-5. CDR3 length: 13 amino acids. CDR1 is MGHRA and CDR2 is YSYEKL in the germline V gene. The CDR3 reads CASSLWVRETQYF.

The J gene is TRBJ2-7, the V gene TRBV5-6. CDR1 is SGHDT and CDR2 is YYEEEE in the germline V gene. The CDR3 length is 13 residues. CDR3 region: CASSLGPVREQYF. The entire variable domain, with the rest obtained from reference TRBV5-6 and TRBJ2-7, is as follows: DAGVTQSPTHLIKTRGQQVTLRCSPKSGHDTVSWYQQALGQGPQFIFQYYEEEERQRGNFPDRFSGHQFPNYSSELNVNALLLGDSALYLCASSLGPVREQYFGPGTRLTVT.

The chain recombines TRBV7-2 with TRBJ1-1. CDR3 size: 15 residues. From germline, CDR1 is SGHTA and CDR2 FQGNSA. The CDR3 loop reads CASSLRMSANTEAFF. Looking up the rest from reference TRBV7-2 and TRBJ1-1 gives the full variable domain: GAGVSQSPSNKVTEKGKDVELRCDPISGHTALYWYRQSLGQGLEFLIYFQGNSAPDKSGLPSDRFSAERTGGSVSTLTIQRTQQEDSAVYLCASSLRMSANTEAFFGQGTRLTVV.

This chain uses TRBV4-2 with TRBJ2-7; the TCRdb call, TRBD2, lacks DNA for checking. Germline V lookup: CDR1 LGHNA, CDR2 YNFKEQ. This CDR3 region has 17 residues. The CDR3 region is CASSQDDGLAGAGEQYF.

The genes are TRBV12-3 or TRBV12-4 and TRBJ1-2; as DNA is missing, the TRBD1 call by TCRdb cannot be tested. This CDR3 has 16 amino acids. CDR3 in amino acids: CASTIGGFERNYGYTF.

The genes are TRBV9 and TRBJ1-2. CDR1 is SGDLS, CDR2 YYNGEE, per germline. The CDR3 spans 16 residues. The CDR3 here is CASSVEGTRSDYGYTF.

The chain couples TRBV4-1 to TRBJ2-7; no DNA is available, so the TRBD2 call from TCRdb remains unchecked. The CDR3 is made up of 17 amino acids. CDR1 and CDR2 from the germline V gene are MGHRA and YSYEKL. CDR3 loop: CASSPRSLVLAGGEQYF.

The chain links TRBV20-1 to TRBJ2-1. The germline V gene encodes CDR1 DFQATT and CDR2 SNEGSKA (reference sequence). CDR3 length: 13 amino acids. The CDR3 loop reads CSAEEISYNEQFF.

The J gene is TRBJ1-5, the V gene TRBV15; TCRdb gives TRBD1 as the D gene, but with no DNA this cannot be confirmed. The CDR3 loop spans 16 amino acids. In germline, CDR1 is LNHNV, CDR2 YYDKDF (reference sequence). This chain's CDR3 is CATSREQGLSNQPQHF.

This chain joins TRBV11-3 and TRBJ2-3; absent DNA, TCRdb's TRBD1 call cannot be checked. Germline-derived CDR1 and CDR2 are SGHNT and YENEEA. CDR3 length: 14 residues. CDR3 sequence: CASSPGRAGDTQYF.

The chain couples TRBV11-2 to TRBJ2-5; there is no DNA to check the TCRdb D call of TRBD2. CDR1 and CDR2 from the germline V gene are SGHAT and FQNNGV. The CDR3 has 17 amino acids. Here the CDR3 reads CASSPRSAGRSQETQYF.

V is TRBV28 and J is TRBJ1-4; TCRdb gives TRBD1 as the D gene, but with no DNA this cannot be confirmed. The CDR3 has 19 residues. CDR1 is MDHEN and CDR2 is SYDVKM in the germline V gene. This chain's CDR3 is CASSLSRGDLWPIKEKLFF.

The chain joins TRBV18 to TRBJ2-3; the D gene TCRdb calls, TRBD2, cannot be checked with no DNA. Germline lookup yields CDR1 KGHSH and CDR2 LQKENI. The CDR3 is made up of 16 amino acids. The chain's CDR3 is CASSPVLAGHTDTQYF.

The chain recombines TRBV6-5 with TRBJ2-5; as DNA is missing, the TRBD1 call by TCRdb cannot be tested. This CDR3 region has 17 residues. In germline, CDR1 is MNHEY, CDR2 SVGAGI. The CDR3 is CASSYFPGTGKGETQYF.